The T cell receptor beta chain described here comes from a study of spatial heterogeneity in lung cancer. Study-level background: Beta-chain sequences were consistently detected more often than alpha-chain sequences.

TCRdb fed the 5' RACE reads into MiXCR, producing one record per CDR3 protein. The sample contains 5,900 or so distinct CDR3 sequences, about a third of which appear only once. The time point: sample taken at primary tumor resection. No cells were sorted before sequencing. The whole RNA sequenced was extracted from tumor, nontumor lung or frozen PBMC. Concerning this clonotype: The library was designed around alpha chains, so this beta chain is a stray read whose abundance carries little weight.

The CDR3 consists of 12 residues. Germline CDR1 reads SQVTM; CDR2 reads ANQGSEA. V shed 7 bases and J shed 1 base, with 10 bases lying between them. The source is a female donor with early-stage non-small cell lung cancer. The sample here was PBMCs, taken at surgery. The V and J genes are TRBV29-1 and TRBJ2-5; possible D gene TRBD2, 5 bases. CDR3 amino acids: CSARGPQETQYF. CDR3 nucleotides: TGCAGCGCTAGAGGGCCCCAAGAGACCCAGTACTTC.